These 21 T cell receptor beta chains were all obtained from the same sample, sequenced in a study of blood T cell repertoires in COVID-19. Only in-frame clones appear in the TCRdb table, and some are missing; sequencing was by immunoSEQ multiplex PCR. This table has about 200,000 clones, 80% appearing once. Sequencing was done on a sample of peripheral blood. The receptors come from a man between 60 and 75 years old with acute or convalescent COVID-19.

This sequence joins TRBV25-1 and TRBJ1-1; tentatively, D is TRBD1 (5 bases). Germline CDR1 and CDR2: MGHDK and SYGVNS. V was shortened by 3 bases and J by 0 bases, with 11 bases between the two germline ends. The CDR3 is made up of 15 amino acids. In nucleotides, the CDR3 is TGTGCCAGCAGTGAGATCTCAGGGATGAACACTGAAGCTTTCTTT. Amino acid sequence: CASSEISGMNTEAFF.

The chain links TRBV7-3 to TRBJ2-5; D not certain. CDR1 and CDR2 (germline): SGHTA, FQGTGA. Deletions cut 6 bases from V and 2 bases from J, with 22 bases between. The CDR3 is 17 amino acids. This chain's CDR3 is CASRVAAVETTQETQYF. CDR3 bases: TGTGCCAGCAGGGTTGCCGCGGTCGAAACCACACAAGAGACCCAGTACTTC.

The V gene is TRBV24-1, the J gene TRBJ2-1; 11 bases match TRBD2. Germline CDR1 reads KGHDR; CDR2 reads SFDVKD. The CDR3 covers 14 residues. V lost 3 bases to trimming and J lost 9 bases; unmatched junction nucleotides: 3. CDR3 DNA: TGTGCCACCAGTGATCAAGGGACTAGCGGTGAGCAGTTCTTC. It translates to CATSDQGTSGEQFF.

A single count supports this clone. V usage is TRBV11-2 and J usage is TRBJ2-1, with D hard to call. The germline V and J ends were trimmed by 3 bases and 8 bases, with 11 bases remaining between them. This CDR3 contains 13 residues. Germline loops: CDR1 SGHAT, CDR2 FQNNGV. CDR3 in DNA: TGTGCCAGCAGCTTGGCACTCCGGGATGAGCAGTTCTTC. Residues: CASSLALRDEQFF.

The chain employs TRBV5-1 and TRBJ2-5; TRBD2 matches 10 bases. Germline loops: CDR1 SGHRS, CDR2 YFSETQ. Germline trimming cut 0 bases from V and 5 bases from J; bases unmatched to any gene: 4. The CDR3 has 15 amino acids. Written as DNA, the CDR3 is TGCGCCAGCAGCTTGGTTAGCGGGAGGCAGGAGACCCAGTACTTC. Its protein product is CASSLVSGRQETQYF.

The chain employs TRBV2 and TRBJ1-5, with a tentative D call TRBD1 (5 bases). Trimming removed 0 bases from V and 4 bases from J, with 16 bases in between. This CDR3 region has 17 residues. Germline V gene lookup returns CDR1 SNHLY and CDR2 FYNNEI. The DNA for the CDR3 is TGTGCCAGCAGTGAAGCGCTTGGGGCCCGTTATAATCAGCCCCAGCATTTT. Protein product: CASSEALGARYNQPQHF.

This sequence joins TRBV6-6 and TRBJ1-4, with D uncertain. This CDR3 comprises 15 residues. Trimming cost V 0 bases and J 5 bases, with 10 bases left between them. CDR1 and CDR2 (germline): MNHNY, SVGAGI (reference sequence). Here the CDR3 DNA reads TGTGCCAGCAGTTACTCGAACAGAGGGAATGAAAAACTGTTTTTT. Translation gives CASSYSNRGNEKLFF.

This sequence joins TRBV10-2 and TRBJ2-1; TRBD2 agrees at 8 bases. The CDR3 totals 16 residues. The junction had 4 bases not matched to a gene; V was cut back by 2 bases and J by 1 base. CDR1 and CDR2 (germline): WSHSY, SAAADI. CDR3 DNA: TGCGCCAGCAGTGAGCCAGCGGGAGAATCCTACAATGAGCAGTTCTTC. It codes for CASSEPAGESYNEQFF.

The rearrangement joins TRBV4-1 to TRBJ2-4; TRBD1 aligns across 7 bases. Per the germline V gene, CDR1 is MGHRA and CDR2 is YSYEKL. The CDR3 has 17 residues. The V segment lost 2 bases and the J segment 0 bases; nucleotides outside the gene matches: 7. Here the CDR3 reads CASSQRRDSLAKNIQYF. The DNA of the CDR3 is TGCGCCAGCAGCCAACGTCGGGACAGTTTAGCCAAAAACATTCAGTACTTC.

This chain connects TRBV19 to TRBJ1-5; D remains unclear. V lost 8 bases and J 2 bases, leaving 13 bases between the germline ends. Germline lookup yields CDR1 LNHDA and CDR2 SQIVND (reference sequence). The CDR3 loop spans 14 amino acids. CDR3 DNA: TGTGCCAGTCGACTATGGGAAGGCAATCAGCCCCAGCATTTT. Translated: CASRLWEGNQPQHF. The whole variable domain, filled in from reference TRBV19 and TRBJ1-5, reads DGGITQSPKYLFRKEGQNVTLSCEQNLNHDAMYWYRQDPGQGLRLIYYSQIVNDFQKGDIAEGYSVSREKKESFPLTVTSAQKNPTAFYLCASRLWEGNQPQHFGDGTRLSIL.

This chain connects TRBV4-1 to TRBJ2-7; tentatively, D is TRBD2 (6 bases). Deletions cut 4 bases from V and 2 bases from J, with 21 bases between. Germline CDR1 is MGHRA and CDR2 is YSYEKL. CDR3 size: 17 residues. CDR3 amino acids: CASSPRLRDRRTYEQYF. CDR3 sequence (DNA): TGCGCCAGCAGCCCCAGGTTGCGGGATAGGCGGACCTACGAGCAGTACTTC.

This clone was picked up one time. The gene calls are TRBV5-4 and TRBJ2-1; the match to TRBD2 covers 9 bases. J gave up 5 bases and V 2 bases, and 8 bases lay outside the gene matches. This CDR3 region has 16 residues. CDR1 and CDR2 (germline): SGHNT, YYREEE (reference sequence). The chain's CDR3 is CASSFQRGAQNNEQFF. As DNA, the CDR3 is TGTGCCAGCAGCTTTCAGCGGGGGGCCCAAAACAATGAGCAGTTCTTC.

The V call is TRBV2, the J call TRBJ1-5, with D hard to call. The CDR3 is 12 residues long. The germline V gene encodes CDR1 SNHLY and CDR2 FYNNEI. V was trimmed by 7 bases and J by 3 bases, leaving 7 bases between them. The CDR3, as DNA: TGTGCCAGCAATCGGGTCAATCAGCCCCAGCATTTT. It is translated as CASNRVNQPQHF.

About this clone itself: Different DNA sequences within this sample yield the same CDR3. J is TRBJ2-2 and V is TRBV19; TRBD2 might be the D (5 bases). This CDR3 contains 14 residues. The V and J ends lost 3 bases and 5 bases respectively, with 10 bases between them. The germline gives CDR1 LNHDA, CDR2 SQIVND (reference sequence). CDR3 bases: TGTGCCAGTAGTATTGCCCGAGGGACCGGGGAGCTGTTTTTT. Translation gives CASSIARGTGELFF.

The chain is built from TRBV19 and TRBJ2-1; 7 positions match TRBD2. Looked up from germline, CDR1 is LNHDA and CDR2 is SQIVND (reference sequence). The ends lost 3 bases at V and 15 bases at J; junction bases unmatched: 8. The CDR3 is made up of 12 amino acids. The CDR3: CASSIGGGVAFF. CDR3 coding DNA: TGTGCCAGTAGTATTGGTGGGGGGGTTGCGTTCTTC.

Notes on this clone: This sample includes further DNA sequences coding for the same CDR3. The chain links TRBV6-5 to TRBJ2-7; TRBD1 agrees at 7 bases. The ends lost 5 bases at V and 2 bases at J; junction bases unmatched: 3. The V gene's germline CDR1 is MNHEY and CDR2 SVGAGI. The CDR3 is made up of 13 amino acids. CDR3 coding DNA: TGTGCCAGCAGTCGACAGGGCCCCTACGAGCAGTACTTC. Amino acid sequence: CASSRQGPYEQYF.

The chain recombines TRBV7-9 with TRBJ2-7; 12 bases fit TRBD2. The germline V gene has CDR1 SEHNR and CDR2 FQNEAQ (reference sequence). The CDR3 totals 18 residues. The J segment lost 0 bases and the V segment lost 5 bases, leaving 11 bases of the junction unmatched. The CDR3 DNA is TGTGCCAGCAGCCGGACTAGCGGGAATGCCCCCCTCTCCTACGAGCAGTACTTC. It specifies CASSRTSGNAPLSYEQYF.

The chain uses TRBV7-2 and TRBJ2-1, with 10 bases aligning to TRBD2. Germline V gives CDR1 SGHTA, CDR2 FQGNSA. The length of the CDR3 is 14 residues. Unmatched junction bases numbered 3, after V lost 5 bases and J lost 5 bases. CDR3 protein: CASSPGLADNEQFF. The CDR3 region has the DNA TGTGCCAGCAGCCCTGGACTAGCGGACAATGAGCAGTTCTTC. The entire variable domain, with the rest obtained from reference TRBV7-2 and TRBJ2-1, is as follows: GAGVSQSPSNKVTEKGKDVELRCDPISGHTALYWYRQSLGQGLEFLIYFQGNSAPDKSGLPSDRFSAERTGGSVSTLTIQRTQQEDSAVYLCASSPGLADNEQFFGPGTRLTVL.

V gene TRBV28 combines with J gene TRBJ1-2, with D possibly matching TRBD1 (5 bases). Germline CDR1 and CDR2: MDHEN and SYDVKM. The CDR3 has 14 residues. The V and J ends lost 2 bases and 5 bases respectively, with 12 bases between them. CDR3 sequence: CASSLLQEGYGYTF. DNA of the CDR3: TGTGCCAGCAGTTTACTACAGGAAGGTTATGGCTACACCTTC.

The J gene is TRBJ1-6, the V gene TRBV24-1; the match to TRBD1 covers 7 bases. V lost 4 bases, J lost 10 bases, and 9 bases stayed unmatched. The length of the CDR3 is 15 residues. In germline, CDR1 is KGHDR, CDR2 SFDVKD. CDR3 in DNA: TGTGCCACCAGTGACCGACCGGACAGGAACTCACCCCTCCACTTT. Translation gives CATSDRPDRNSPLHF.

In this sample, this clone turned up once. This rearrangement joins TRBV10-3 to TRBJ2-1, with 14 bases that match TRBD2. This CDR3 has 17 amino acids. CDR1 ENHRY and CDR2 SYGVKD come from the germline V gene. Trimming removed 6 bases from V and 4 bases from J; junction bases left unmatched: 8. DNA of the CDR3: TGTGCCATCAGGAGGACTAGCGGGGGGAGGGAATACAATGAGCAGTTCTTC. Its translation: CAIRRTSGGREYNEQFF.